This is a list of T cell receptor beta chains from one sample in a study of cytomegalovirus exposure and HLA in healthy donors. TCRdb's copy holds only in-frame clones and misses some; the assay was immunoSEQ multiplex PCR. This sample has 200,000 or so clones, with around 85% found just once. Sequencing was carried out using PBMCs. These receptors were obtained from a girl aged 2-10 years in good health and CMV-seronegative. The conserved cysteine and the conserved F or W are not part of the CDR3 here.

V gene	J gene	CDR3 protein
TRBV6-5	TRBJ2-7	ASSSAGTSYEQY
TRBV27	TRBJ1-5	ASSLRGQGLNQPQH
TRBV28	TRBJ1-2	ASTRQGSRLYGYT
TRBV6-5	TRBJ2-3	ASSYSLAGVSDTQY
TRBV4-2	TRBJ2-7	ASSQVEDGSYEQY
TRBV14	TRBJ2-1	ASSQTSGSLNEQF
TRBV4-1	TRBJ2-1	ASSQVRLAGGRAYNEQF
TRBV4-2	TRBJ1-1	ASSRGGSGNTEAF
TRBV4-1	TRBJ2-7	ASSRGQSYEQY
TRBV19	TRBJ1-5	ASRVTRNQPQH